Below are 23 T cell receptor beta chains sequenced from a single sample in a study of blood T cell repertoires in COVID-19. Libraries were prepared by immunoSEQ multiplex PCR; TCRdb keeps only in-frame clonotypes and omits some of them. The table has around 100,000 clones, almost 90% seen once. The sample was peripheral blood. All receptors derive from a human donor in a cohort sampled during active COVID-19.

This chain uses TRBV12-3 or TRBV12-4 with TRBJ2-4; 7 positions match TRBD2. The ends lost 3 bases at V and 11 bases at J; junction bases unmatched: 7. The CDR3 covers 13 residues. The CDR3 reads CASSLGGVRVQYF. CDR3 nucleotides: TGTGCCAGCAGTTTGGGGGGGGTCCGCGTTCAGTACTTC.

V is TRBV19 and J is TRBJ2-7; no clear D gene. The CDR3 is made up of 14 amino acids. The V end was cut by 4 bases, the J end by 1 base, with 11 bases between. CDR1 and CDR2 from the germline V gene are LNHDA and SQIVND (reference sequence). The CDR3 is CASSRRQDSYEQYF. The CDR3 DNA reads as TGTGCCAGTAGTAGAAGGCAGGATTCCTACGAGCAGTACTTC.

This clone was counted only a few times. This chain links TRBV5-5 with TRBJ1-1; 8 nucleotides match TRBD1. The CDR3 totals 13 residues. Per germline, CDR1 SGHKS and CDR2 YYEKEE (reference sequence). V lost 4 bases to trimming and J lost 12 bases; unmatched junction nucleotides: 11. The CDR3 region is CASSPTYQGASFF. The CDR3 nucleotides read TGTGCCAGCAGCCCCACCTACCAGGGGGCGTCTTTCTTT.

The chain uses TRBV5-1 and TRBJ1-3; D may be TRBD1 (5 bases). The germline V gene encodes CDR1 SGHRS and CDR2 YFSETQ. V was trimmed by 0 bases and J by 0 bases, leaving 10 bases between them. The CDR3 runs 16 residues. CDR3 nucleotide sequence: TGCGCCAGCAGCTTGGGACAGAGCCTCTCTGGAAACACCATATATTTT. Residues: CASSLGQSLSGNTIYF.

The V call is TRBV7-3, the J call TRBJ2-3; no clear D gene. The V gene lost 2 bases and the J gene lost 3 bases, with 9 bases spanning the gap. The CDR3 is 14 residues long. Germline assignment: CDR1 SGHTA and CDR2 FQGTGA. This CDR3 reads CASSLGVSTDTQYF. The DNA for the CDR3 is TGTGCCAGCAGCTTAGGAGTTTCGACAGATACGCAGTATTTT.

The chain has TRBV7-2 and TRBJ2-7, with D unclear. Germline V gives CDR1 SGHTA, CDR2 FQGNSA. Trimming shortened V by 2 bases and J by 2 bases, and 10 bases separated the two germline ends. The CDR3 covers 14 residues. Here the CDR3 reads CASSLLPETYEQYF. Here the CDR3 DNA reads TGTGCCAGCAGCTTACTCCCCGAGACCTACGAGCAGTACTTC.

The chain uses TRBV6-5 and TRBJ1-3; D is perhaps TRBD1 (6 bases). Between the trimmed V and J ends, which lost 6 bases and 4 bases, there was a span of 16 bases. The CDR3 length is 15 residues. The germline CDR1 and CDR2 sequences are MNHEY and SVGAGI. CDR3 nucleotides: TGTGCCAGCAGCTGGGAACAGGGAGGGGGAAACACCATATATTTT. Translation gives CASSWEQGGGNTIYF.

The chain carries TRBV5-4 and TRBJ2-7; TRBD2 aligns across 9 bases. Germline values: CDR1 SGHNT, CDR2 YYREEE (reference sequence). The CDR3 consists of 15 residues. Unmatched junction bases numbered 10, after V lost 4 bases and J lost 5 bases. CDR3 residues: CASSQGGGGIDEQYF. As DNA, the CDR3 is TGTGCCAGCAGCCAAGGCGGGGGGGGTATAGACGAGCAGTACTTC.

This clone was observed a single time. The V gene is TRBV4-3, the J gene TRBJ2-7; 7 bases map to TRBD2. Per germline, CDR1 LGHNA and CDR2 YSLEER. The CDR3 is 16 residues long. Trimming cost V 0 bases and J 4 bases; bases outside gene matches: 9. The CDR3 is CASSQDRAGVEYEQYF. In DNA form, the CDR3 reads TGCGCCAGCAGCCAAGACCGGGCGGGAGTAGAATACGAGCAGTACTTC.

The rearrangement uses TRBV12-5 and TRBJ1-2, with TRBD1 as a possible D gene (6 bases). V was shortened by 6 bases and J by 8 bases, with 13 bases between the two germline ends. In germline, CDR1 is LGHNT, CDR2 FRNRAP. The CDR3 sequence is 12 residues long. Here the CDR3 DNA reads TGTGCTAGTGGCAGGGGAGGGGACGGCTACACCTTC. Its translation: CASGRGGDGYTF.

Here the CDR3 reads CASSLPGHPSGNTIYF. CDR3 bases: TGTGCCAGCTCCCTACCGGGACACCCTTCTGGAAACACCATATATTTT. The genes are TRBV18 and TRBJ1-3; TRBD1 is a possible D gene (6 bases). Germline CDR1 KGHSH, CDR2 LQKENI. V gave up 6 bases and J gave up 1 base, with 16 bases separating them. This CDR3 contains 16 residues.

The chain employs TRBV20-1 and TRBJ1-2; a weak D match, TRBD1 (6 bases). Trimming stripped 3 bases from V and 2 bases from J, with 13 bases between. The CDR3 has 14 residues. Germline loops: CDR1 DFQATT, CDR2 SNEGSKA (reference sequence). CDR3 coding DNA: TGCAGTGCTAGTATAGGCAGGGGAAACTATGGCTACACCTTC. Protein: CSASIGRGNYGYTF.

This clone was seen a few times. This rearrangement joins TRBV6-5 to TRBJ1-2, with a tentative D call TRBD1 (5 bases). The V end lost 2 bases, the J end lost 8 bases, and 15 bases lay between the germline ends. Germline V lookup: CDR1 MNHEY, CDR2 SVGAGI. The CDR3 sequence is 14 residues long. CDR3 residues: CASSYEAGRRGYTF. DNA for the CDR3: TGTGCCAGCAGTTACGAGGCGGGACGACGGGGCTACACCTTC.

This chain links TRBV6-2 or TRBV6-3 with TRBJ2-5, with 7 positions matching TRBD1. CDR1 and CDR2 from the germline V gene are MNHEY and SVGEGT. J was trimmed by 4 bases and V by 6 bases; bases with no gene match: 8. The CDR3 is 14 residues long. The CDR3 reads CASSRDRVVETQYF. CDR3 bases: TGTGCCAGCAGCCGAGACAGGGTGGTAGAGACCCAGTACTTC.

The chain couples TRBV7-9 to TRBJ1-5; 11 bases match TRBD1. The CDR3 has 18 residues. V dropped 5 bases and J dropped 1; count of bases not matched to a gene: 10. Germline V gene data show CDR1 as SEHNR and CDR2 as FQNEAQ (reference sequence). CDR3 sequence reads: CASSPGTGGRKSNQPQHF. In nucleotides, the CDR3 is TGTGCCAGCAGCCCCGGGACAGGGGGGAGGAAAAGCAATCAGCCCCAGCATTTT.

The V and J genes are TRBV30 and TRBJ1-4; the match to TRBD1 covers 7 bases. The V and J ends lost 2 bases and 2 bases, in that order; junction bases with no gene match: 11. This CDR3 has 17 amino acids. CDR1 and CDR2 (germline): GTSNPN, SVGIG (reference sequence). As DNA, the CDR3 is TGTGCCTGGAGTCTGCCCGGGACAGTTTTTACTAATGAAAAACTGTTTTTT. Its protein product is CAWSLPGTVFTNEKLFF. The whole variable domain, filled in from reference TRBV30 and TRBJ1-4, reads SQTIHQWPATLVQPVGSPLSLECTVEGTSNPNLYWYRQAAGRGLQLLFYSVGIGQISSEVPQNLSASRPQDRQFILSSKKLLLSDSGFYLCAWSLPGTVFTNEKLFFGSGTQLSVL.

Only a few counts were recorded for this clone. The chain recombines TRBV4-1 with TRBJ2-2, with 9 bases identical to TRBD1. CDR1 is MGHRA and CDR2 is YSYEKL in the germline V gene. This CDR3 spans 15 amino acids. V lost 6 bases, J lost 5 bases, and 7 bases stayed unmatched. CDR3 nucleotide sequence: TGCGCCAGCAGTCAGGACAGGGGAGGTACCGGGGAGCTGTTTTTT. It translates to CASSQDRGGTGELFF.

The J gene is TRBJ2-2, the V gene TRBV12-3 or TRBV12-4; D not resolved. V was cut by 1 base and J by 5 bases, with 5 bases left in between. CDR3 length: 13 amino acids. CDR3 loop: CASSLGLTGELFF. The CDR3 DNA follows: TGTGCCAGCAGTTTAGGGCTGACCGGGGAGCTGTTTTTT.

The J gene is TRBJ2-1, the V gene TRBV5-8; TRBD1 matches 10 bases. Germline CDR1 is SGHTS and CDR2 is YDEGEE. The CDR3 spans 14 residues. V lost 3 bases to trimming and J lost 6 bases; unmatched junction nucleotides: 3. CDR3 in DNA: TGTGCCAGCAGCTACCGGACAGGGGGCAATGAGCAGTTCTTC. It specifies CASSYRTGGNEQFF.

This clone was found a few times. The chain combines TRBV2 with TRBJ1-2; TRBD1 matches 8 bases. CDR1 and CDR2 from the germline V gene are SNHLY and FYNNEI. Trimming cost V 5 bases and J 5 bases; bases outside gene matches: 13. The CDR3 has 16 residues. CDR3 sequence (DNA): TGTGCCAGCAGTCATCCTCTAGGGGGACAGGAGTATGGCTACACCTTC. Translating it yields CASSHPLGGQEYGYTF.

The J gene is TRBJ2-5, the V gene TRBV10-3; D ambiguous. The V end was cut by 4 bases, the J end by 9 bases, with 12 bases between. The CDR3 is 12 residues long. From germline, CDR1 is ENHRY and CDR2 SYGVKD. CDR3 residues: CAISGQDRSQYF. The CDR3 DNA reads as TGTGCCATCAGTGGGCAGGATCGGTCCCAGTACTTC.

The J gene is TRBJ2-1, the V gene TRBV5-8; 9 bases fit TRBD2. V lost 1 base to trimming and J lost 15 bases; unmatched junction nucleotides: 5. This CDR3 is 12 amino acids long. The germline V gene has CDR1 SGHTS and CDR2 YDEGEE. CDR3 sequence (DNA): TGTGCCAGCAGCTTGAGTGCGGGAGGGGGGTTCTTC. This sequence encodes CASSLSAGGGFF.

DNA of the CDR3: TGTGCCACCAGTGATCCCCGGGGGAGCTATGGCTACACCTTC. Residues: CATSDPRGSYGYTF. This chain uses TRBV24-1 with TRBJ1-2, with a possible D match to TRBD1 (5 bases). Germline V gene lookup returns CDR1 KGHDR and CDR2 SFDVKD. This CDR3 has 14 amino acids. V was pared by 3 bases and J by 4 bases, with 11 bases between.